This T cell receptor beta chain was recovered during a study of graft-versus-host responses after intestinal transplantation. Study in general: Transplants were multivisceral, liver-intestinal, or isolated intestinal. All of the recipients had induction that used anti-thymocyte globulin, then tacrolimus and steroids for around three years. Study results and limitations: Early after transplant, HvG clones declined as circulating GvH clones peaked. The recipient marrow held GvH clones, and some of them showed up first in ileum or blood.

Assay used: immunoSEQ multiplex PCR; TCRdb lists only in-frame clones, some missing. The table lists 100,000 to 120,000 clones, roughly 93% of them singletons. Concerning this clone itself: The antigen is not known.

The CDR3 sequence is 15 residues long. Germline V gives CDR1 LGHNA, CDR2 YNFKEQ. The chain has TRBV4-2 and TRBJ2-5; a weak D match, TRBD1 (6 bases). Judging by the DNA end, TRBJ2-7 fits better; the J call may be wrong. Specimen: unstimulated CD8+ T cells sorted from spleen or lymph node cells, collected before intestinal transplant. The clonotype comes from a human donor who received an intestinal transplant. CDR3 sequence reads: CASSQETPGVYEQYF. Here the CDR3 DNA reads TGTGCCAGCAGCCAAGAAACCCCAGGGGTCTACGAGCAGTACTTC.